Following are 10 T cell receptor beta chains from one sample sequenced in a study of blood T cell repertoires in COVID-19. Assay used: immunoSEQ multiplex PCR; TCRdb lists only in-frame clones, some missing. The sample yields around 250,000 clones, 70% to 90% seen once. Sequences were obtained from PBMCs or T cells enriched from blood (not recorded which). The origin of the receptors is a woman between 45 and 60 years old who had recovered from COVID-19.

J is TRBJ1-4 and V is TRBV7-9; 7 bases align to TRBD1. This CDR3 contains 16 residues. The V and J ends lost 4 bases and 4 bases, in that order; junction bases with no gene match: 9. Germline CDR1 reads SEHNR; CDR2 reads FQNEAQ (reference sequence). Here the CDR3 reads CASSSRARDSNEKLFF. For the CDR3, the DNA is TGTGCCAGCAGCTCGAGAGCCCGGGACAGTAATGAAAAACTGTTTTTT.

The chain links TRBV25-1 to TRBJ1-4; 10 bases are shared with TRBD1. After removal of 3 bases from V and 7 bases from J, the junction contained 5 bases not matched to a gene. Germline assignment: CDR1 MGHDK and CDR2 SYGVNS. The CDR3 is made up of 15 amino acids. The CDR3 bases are TGTGCCAGCAGTGACCCGACAGGGGGCAGTGAAAAACTGTTTTTT. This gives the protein CASSDPTGGSEKLFF.

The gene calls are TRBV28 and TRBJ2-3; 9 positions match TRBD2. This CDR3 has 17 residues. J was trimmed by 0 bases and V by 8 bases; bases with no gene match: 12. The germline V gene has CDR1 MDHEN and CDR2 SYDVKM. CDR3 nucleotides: TGTGCCAGCCAAAACCTCCCTAGCGGGACTAGCACAGATACGCAGTATTTT. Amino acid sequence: CASQNLPSGTSTDTQYF.

The CDR3 DNA is TGCGCCAGCAAGGGACAGGGCTACACCTTC. Translating it yields CASKGQGYTF. The genes are TRBV5-1 and TRBJ1-2, with 7 positions matching TRBD1. V shed 6 bases and J 8 bases; nucleotides not matched to a gene: 1. CDR1 is SGHRS and CDR2 is YFSETQ in the germline V gene. This CDR3 has 10 amino acids.

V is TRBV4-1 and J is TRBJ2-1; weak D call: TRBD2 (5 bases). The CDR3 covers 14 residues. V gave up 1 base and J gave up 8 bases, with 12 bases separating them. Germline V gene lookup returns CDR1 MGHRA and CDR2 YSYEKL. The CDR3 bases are TGCGCCAGCAGCCAAGGCCTGAGCGGCTATGAGCAGTTCTTC. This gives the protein CASSQGLSGYEQFF.

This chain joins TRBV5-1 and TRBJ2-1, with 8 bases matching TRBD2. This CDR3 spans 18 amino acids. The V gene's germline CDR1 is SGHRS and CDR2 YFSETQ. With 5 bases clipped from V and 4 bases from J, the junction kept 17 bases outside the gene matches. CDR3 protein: CASRLAGGGQSPYNEQFF. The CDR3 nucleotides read TGCGCCAGCAGGCTCGCCGGCGGGGGGCAATCCCCTTACAATGAGCAGTTCTTC. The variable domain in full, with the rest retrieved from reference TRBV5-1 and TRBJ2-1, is KAGVTQTPRYLIKTRGQQVTLSCSPISGHRSVSWYQQTPGQGLQFLFEYFSETQRNKGNFPGRFSGRQFSNSRSEMNVSTLELGDSALYLCASRLAGGGQSPYNEQFFGPGTRLTVL.

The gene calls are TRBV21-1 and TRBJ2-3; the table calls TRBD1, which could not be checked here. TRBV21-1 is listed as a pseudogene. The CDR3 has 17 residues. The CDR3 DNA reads TGTGCCAGCAGCATTCGGACAGGAGTTTACCGCACAGATACGCAGTATTTT. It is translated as CASSIRTGVYRTDTQYF.

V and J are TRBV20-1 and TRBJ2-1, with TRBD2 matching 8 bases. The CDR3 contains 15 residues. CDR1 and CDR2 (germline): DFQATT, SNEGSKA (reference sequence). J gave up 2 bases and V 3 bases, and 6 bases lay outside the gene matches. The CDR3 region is CSASLAGVPYNEQFF. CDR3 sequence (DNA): TGCAGTGCTAGTCTAGCGGGTGTTCCCTACAATGAGCAGTTCTTC.

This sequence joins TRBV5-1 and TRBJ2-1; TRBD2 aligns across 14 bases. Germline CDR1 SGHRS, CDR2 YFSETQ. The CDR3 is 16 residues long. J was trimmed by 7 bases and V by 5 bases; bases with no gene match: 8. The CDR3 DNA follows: TGCGCCAGCAGTTTTGGACTAGCGGGAGGATCGAATGAGCAGTTCTTC. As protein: CASSFGLAGGSNEQFF.

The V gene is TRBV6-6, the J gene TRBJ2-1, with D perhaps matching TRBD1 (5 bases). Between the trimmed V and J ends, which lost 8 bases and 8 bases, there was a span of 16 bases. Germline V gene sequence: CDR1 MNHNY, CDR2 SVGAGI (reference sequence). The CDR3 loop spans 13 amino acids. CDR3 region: CASFRLGLDEQFF. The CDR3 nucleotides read TGTGCCAGCTTCCGACTGGGGCTCGATGAGCAGTTCTTC.